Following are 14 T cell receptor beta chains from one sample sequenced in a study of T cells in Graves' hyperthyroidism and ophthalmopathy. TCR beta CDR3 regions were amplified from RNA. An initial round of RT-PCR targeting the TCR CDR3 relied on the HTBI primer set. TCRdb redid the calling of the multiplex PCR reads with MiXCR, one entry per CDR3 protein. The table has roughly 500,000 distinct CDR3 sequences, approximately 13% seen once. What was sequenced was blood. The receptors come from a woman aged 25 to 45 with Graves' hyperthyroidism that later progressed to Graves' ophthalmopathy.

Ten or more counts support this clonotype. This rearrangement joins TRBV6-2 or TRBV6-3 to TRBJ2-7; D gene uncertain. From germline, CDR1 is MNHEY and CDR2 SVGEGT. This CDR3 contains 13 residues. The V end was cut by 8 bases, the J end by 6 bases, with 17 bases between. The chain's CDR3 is CASQAPSKAEQYF. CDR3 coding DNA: TGTGCCAGCCAGGCACCCTCTAAGGCCGAGCAGTACTTC.

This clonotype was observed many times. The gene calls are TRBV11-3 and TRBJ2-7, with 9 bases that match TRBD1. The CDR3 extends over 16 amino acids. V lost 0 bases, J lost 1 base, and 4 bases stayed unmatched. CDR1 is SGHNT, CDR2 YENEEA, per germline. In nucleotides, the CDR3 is TGTGCCAGCAGCTTAGAAGGGGGGACAGGGTCCTACGAGCAGTACTTC. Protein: CASSLEGGTGSYEQYF. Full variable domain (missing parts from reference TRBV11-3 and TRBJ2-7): EAGVVQSPRYKIIEKKQPVAFWCNPISGHNTLYWYLQNLGQGPELLIRYENEEAVDDSQLPKDRFSAERLKGVDSTLKIQPAELGDSAVYLCASSLEGGTGSYEQYFGPGTRLTVT.

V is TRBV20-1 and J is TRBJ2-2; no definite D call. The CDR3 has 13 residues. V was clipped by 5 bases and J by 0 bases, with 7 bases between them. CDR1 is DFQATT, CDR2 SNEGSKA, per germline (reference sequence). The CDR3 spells CSAYTANTGELFF. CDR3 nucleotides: TGCAGTGCTTATACCGCGAACACCGGGGAGCTGTTTTTT.

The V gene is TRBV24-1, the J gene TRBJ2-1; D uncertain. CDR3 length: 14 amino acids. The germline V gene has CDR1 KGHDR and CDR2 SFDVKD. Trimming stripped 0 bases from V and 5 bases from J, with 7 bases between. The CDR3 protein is CATSDLSENNEQFF. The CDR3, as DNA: TGTGCCACCAGTGATTTGTCAGAAAACAATGAGCAGTTCTTC.

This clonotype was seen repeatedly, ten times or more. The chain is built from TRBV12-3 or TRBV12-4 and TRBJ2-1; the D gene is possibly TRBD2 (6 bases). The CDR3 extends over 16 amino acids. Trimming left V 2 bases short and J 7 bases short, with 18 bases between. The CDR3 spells CASSLMGGRGRNEQFF. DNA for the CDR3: TGTGCCAGCAGTTTAATGGGAGGTCGGGGGAGGAATGAGCAGTTCTTC.

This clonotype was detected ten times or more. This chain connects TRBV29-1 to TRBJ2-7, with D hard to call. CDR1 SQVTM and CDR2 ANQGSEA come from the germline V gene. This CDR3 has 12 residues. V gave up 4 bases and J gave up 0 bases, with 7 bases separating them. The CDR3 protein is CSVVGASYEQYF. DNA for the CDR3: TGCAGCGTTGTTGGAGCCTCCTACGAGCAGTACTTC.

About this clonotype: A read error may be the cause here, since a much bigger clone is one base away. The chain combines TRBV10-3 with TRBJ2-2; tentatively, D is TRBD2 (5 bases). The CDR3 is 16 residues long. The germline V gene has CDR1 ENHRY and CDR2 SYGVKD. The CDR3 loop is CAISGLAGSNTGERFF. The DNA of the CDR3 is TGTGCCATCAGTGGACTGGCGGGTTCGAACACCGGGGAGCGGTTTTTT.

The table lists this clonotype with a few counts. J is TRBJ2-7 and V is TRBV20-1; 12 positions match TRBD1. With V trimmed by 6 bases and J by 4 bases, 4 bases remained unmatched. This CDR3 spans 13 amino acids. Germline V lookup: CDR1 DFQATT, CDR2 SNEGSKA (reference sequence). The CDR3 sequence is CSAWDRGLYEQYF. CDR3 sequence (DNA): TGCAGTGCCTGGGACAGGGGGCTGTACGAGCAGTACTTC.

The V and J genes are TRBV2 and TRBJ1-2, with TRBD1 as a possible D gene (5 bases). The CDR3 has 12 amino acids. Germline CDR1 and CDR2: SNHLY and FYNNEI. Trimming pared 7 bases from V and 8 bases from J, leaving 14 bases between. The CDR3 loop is CASTPTGTGYTF. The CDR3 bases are TGTGCCAGCACCCCGACGGGGACCGGCTACACCTTC.

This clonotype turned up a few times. CDR3 sequence reads: CASSLPDRGGFYEQYF. CDR3 in DNA: TGCGCCAGCAGCTTGCCTGACAGGGGAGGGTTCTACGAGCAGTACTTC. The V gene is TRBV5-1, the J gene TRBJ2-7, with a possible D match to TRBD1 (8 bases). The CDR3 length is 16 residues. The ends were cut back, 1 base at V and 3 bases at J, with 17 bases in the middle. Germline V CDR1 and CDR2: SGHRS, YFSETQ. Full variable domain (missing parts from reference TRBV5-1 and TRBJ2-7): KAGVTQTPRYLIKTRGQQVTLSCSPISGHRSVSWYQQTPGQGLQFLFEYFSETQRNKGNFPGRFSGRQFSNSRSEMNVSTLELGDSALYLCASSLPDRGGFYEQYFGPGTRLTVT.

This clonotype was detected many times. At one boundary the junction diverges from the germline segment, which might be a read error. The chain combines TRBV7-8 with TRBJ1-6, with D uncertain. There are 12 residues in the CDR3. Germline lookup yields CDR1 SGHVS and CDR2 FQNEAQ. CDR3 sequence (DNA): TGTGCCAGCAGCTTAAACCTTGACAAGATTAACTTT. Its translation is CASSLNLDKINF.

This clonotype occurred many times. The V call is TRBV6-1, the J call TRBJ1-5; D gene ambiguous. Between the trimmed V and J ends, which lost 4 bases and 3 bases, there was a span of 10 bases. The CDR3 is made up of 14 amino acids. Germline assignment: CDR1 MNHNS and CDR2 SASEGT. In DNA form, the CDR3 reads TGTGCCAGCAGTGTAGGCGGGAACAATCAGCCCCAGCATTTT. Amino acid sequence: CASSVGGNNQPQHF.

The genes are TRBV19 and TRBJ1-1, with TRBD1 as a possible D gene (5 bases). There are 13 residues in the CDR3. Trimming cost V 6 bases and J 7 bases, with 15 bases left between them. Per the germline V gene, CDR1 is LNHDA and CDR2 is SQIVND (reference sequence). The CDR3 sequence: CASSLTVLDEAFF. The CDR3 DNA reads TGTGCCAGTAGCCTGACAGTACTCGATGAAGCTTTCTTT.

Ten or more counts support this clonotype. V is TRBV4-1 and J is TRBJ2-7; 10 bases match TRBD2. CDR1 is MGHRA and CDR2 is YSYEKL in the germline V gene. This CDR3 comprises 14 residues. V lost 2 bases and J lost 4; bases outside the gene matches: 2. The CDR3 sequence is CASSQTSGDYEQYF. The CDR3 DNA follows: TGCGCCAGCAGCCAAACTAGCGGGGATTACGAGCAGTACTTC.